Listed below are T cell receptor beta chains from one sample, sequenced in a study of T cell responses to AZD1222 COVID-19 vaccine. Some clones are missing from TCRdb's copy, which holds only in-frame ones; the method was immunoSEQ multiplex PCR. The sample includes about 120,000 clones, about 87% of them seen just once. The material sequenced was peripheral blood, taken on day 0 of AZD1222 vaccination. All receptors come from an adult in good health. CDR3s include the opening cysteine and the closing phenylalanine or tryptophan. The D gene is left open where the match is weak. A clone size is listed for some rows: how often the clone was seen (once, few, many), or a class if it is expanded.

>TRBV3-1/TRBV3-2|TRBJ2-7|NA|NA
CASSPWDSSYEQYF
TGTGCCAGCAGCCCTTGGGACTCCTCCTACGAGCAGTACTTC
>TRBV5-4|TRBJ1-5|NA|TRBD1
CASSSMGQGTQHF
TGTGCCAGCAGCTCGATGGGACAGGGGACCCAGCATTTT
>TRBV7-9|TRBJ2-2|NA|NA
CASSLGQGQGTGELFF
TGTGCCAGCAGCTTAGGGCAGGGGCAAGGCACCGGGGAGCTGTTTTTT
>TRBV18|TRBJ2-5|once|NA
CASSIGGGRETQYF
TGTGCCAGCTCGATCGGGGGAGGTCGTGAGACCCAGTACTTC
>TRBV7-2|TRBJ2-1|NA|NA
CASSLARLNNEQFF
TGTGCCAGCAGCTTAGCGCGTCTAAACAATGAGCAGTTCTTC
>TRBV11-2|TRBJ2-3|NA|TRBD1
CASSPQGADTQYF
TGTGCCAGCAGCCCCCAGGGGGCAGATACGCAGTATTTT
>TRBV19|TRBJ1-2|NA|NA
CASRESGTNYGYTF
TGTGCCAGTAGGGAGTCGGGGACAAACTATGGCTACACCTTC
>TRBV5-3|TRBJ1-2|NA|NA
CARSLEGFMFYGYTF
TGTGCCAGAAGCTTGGAAGGGTTTATGTTCTATGGCTACACCTTC
>TRBV28|TRBJ1-1|NA|NA
CASIATFANTEAFF
TGTGCCAGCATCGCAACCTTCGCGAACACTGAAGCTTTCTTT
>TRBV27|TRBJ1-6|NA|NA
CASSLSIGGWDSPLHF
TGTGCCAGCAGTTTATCGATAGGTGGGTGGGATTCACCCCTCCACTTT
>TRBV2|TRBJ2-7|once|TRBD2
CASNLAGASYEQYF
TGTGCCAGCAACCTAGCGGGAGCCTCCTACGAGCAGTACTTC
>TRBV7-9|TRBJ2-1|NA|NA
CASSLVTGSVVEQFF
TGTGCCAGCAGCTTAGTAACAGGGAGTGTCGTTGAGCAGTTCTTC
>TRBV19|TRBJ1-4|few|NA
CASRGSGQPSNEKLFF
TGTGCCAGTAGGGGGTCTGGACAGCCTTCTAATGAAAAACTGTTTTTT
>TRBV10-2|TRBJ2-5|NA|TRBD2
CASSGLAGVGQETQYF
TGCGCCAGCAGTGGACTAGCGGGAGTAGGACAAGAGACCCAGTACTTC
>TRBV18|TRBJ2-2|NA|NA
CASSPLDQNTGELFF
TGTGCCAGCTCACCACTTGATCAGAACACCGGGGAGCTGTTTTTT
>TRBV3-1/TRBV3-2|TRBJ2-7|NA|NA
CASSQDRSSYEQYF
TGTGCCAGCAGCCAAGACCGGAGCTCCTACGAGCAGTACTTC
>TRBV30|TRBJ2-5|NA|NA
CAWSLGALTQYF
TGTGCCTGGAGCCTGGGGGCGCTGACCCAGTACTTC
>TRBV18|TRBJ2-3|NA|TRBD2
CASSPRLAGATDTQYF
TGTGCCAGCTCACCCCGACTAGCGGGAGCCACAGATACGCAGTATTTT
>TRBV10-3|TRBJ1-1|NA|TRBD1
CAISTQGPNTEAFF
TGTGCCATCAGTACACAGGGGCCGAACACTGAAGCTTTCTTT
>TRBV28|TRBJ1-2|NA|NA
CASSRQRGYTF
TGTGCCAGCAGCCGTCAACGAGGATACACCTTC
>TRBV6-5|TRBJ1-4|NA|NA
CASSYSGTTNEKLFF
TGTGCCAGCAGTTACTCGGGTACAACTAATGAAAAACTGTTTTTT
>TRBV25-1|TRBJ1-3|NA|TRBD1
CASSDAGTGSRNTIYF
TGTGCCAGCAGTGATGCGGGGACAGGGTCCAGAAACACCATATATTTT
>TRBV19|TRBJ1-2|NA|NA
CASSRVGYGYTF
TGTGCCAGTAGCCGGGTAGGCTATGGCTACACCTTC
>TRBV28|TRBJ1-2|NA|NA
CASRATGINYGYTF
TGTGCCAGCAGGGCGACAGGCATCAACTATGGCTACACCTTC
>TRBV27|TRBJ1-1|NA|TRBD1
CASSPLGQGGTEAFF
TGTGCCAGCAGTCCCCTAGGACAGGGGGGCACTGAAGCTTTCTTT
>TRBV3-1/TRBV3-2|TRBJ1-4|NA|TRBD1
CASSQRDRANEKLFF
TGTGCCAGCAGCCAGAGGGACAGGGCTAATGAAAAACTGTTTTTT
>TRBV5-6|TRBJ1-5|NA|NA
CASSLSIGQPQHF
TGTGCCAGCAGCTTGTCAATTGGGCAGCCCCAGCATTTT
>TRBV19|TRBJ2-2|NA|NA
CASTWDGNTGELFF
TGTGCCAGTACCTGGGACGGGAACACCGGGGAGCTGTTTTTT
>TRBV30|TRBJ2-1|NA|TRBD1
CAWSRDRVQGDGQFF
TGTGCCTGGAGTCGGGACAGGGTGCAGGGGGACGGGCAGTTCTTC
>TRBV2|TRBJ2-1|NA|TRBD1
CASSLGQGFNNEQFF
TGTGCCAGCAGCCTGGGACAGGGGTTCAACAATGAGCAGTTCTTC
>TRBV3-1/TRBV3-2|TRBJ2-3|NA|NA
CASSQATALALSTDTQYF
TGTGCCAGCAGCCAAGCTACCGCGCTAGCGTTAAGCACAGATACGCAGTATTTT
>TRBV28|TRBJ1-6|once|NA
CASRAGVTKNSPLHF
TGTGCCAGCAGGGCCGGTGTCACAAAAAATTCACCCCTCCACTTT